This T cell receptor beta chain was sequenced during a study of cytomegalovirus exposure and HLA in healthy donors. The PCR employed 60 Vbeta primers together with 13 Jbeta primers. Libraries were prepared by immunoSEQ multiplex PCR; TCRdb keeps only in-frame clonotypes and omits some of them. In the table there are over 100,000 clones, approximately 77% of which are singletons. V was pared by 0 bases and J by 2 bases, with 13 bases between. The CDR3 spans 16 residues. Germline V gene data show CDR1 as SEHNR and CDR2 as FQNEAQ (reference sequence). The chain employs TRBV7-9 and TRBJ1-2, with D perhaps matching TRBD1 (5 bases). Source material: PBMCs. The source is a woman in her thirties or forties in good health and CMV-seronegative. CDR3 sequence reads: CASSLAGTGTNYGYTF. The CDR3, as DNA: TGTGCCAGCAGCTTAGCGGGGACTGGGACCAACTATGGCTACACCTTC.